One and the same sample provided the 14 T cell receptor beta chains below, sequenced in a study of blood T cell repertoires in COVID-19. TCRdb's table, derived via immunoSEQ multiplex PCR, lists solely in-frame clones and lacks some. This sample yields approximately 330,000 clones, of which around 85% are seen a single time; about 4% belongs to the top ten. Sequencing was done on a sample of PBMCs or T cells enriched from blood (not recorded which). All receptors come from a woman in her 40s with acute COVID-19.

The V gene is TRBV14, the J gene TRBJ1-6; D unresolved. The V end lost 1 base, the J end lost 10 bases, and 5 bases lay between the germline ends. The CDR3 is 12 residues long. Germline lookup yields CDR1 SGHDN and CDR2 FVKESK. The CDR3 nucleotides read TGTGCCAGCAGCCAAGTCTCCTCACCCCTCCACTTT. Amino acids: CASSQVSSPLHF.

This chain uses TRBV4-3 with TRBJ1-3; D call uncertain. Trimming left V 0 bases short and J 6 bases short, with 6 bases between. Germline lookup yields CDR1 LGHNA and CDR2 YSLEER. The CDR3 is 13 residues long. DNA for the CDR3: TGCGCCAGCAGCCAAGAGGCACAAAACACCATATATTTT. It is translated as CASSQEAQNTIYF.

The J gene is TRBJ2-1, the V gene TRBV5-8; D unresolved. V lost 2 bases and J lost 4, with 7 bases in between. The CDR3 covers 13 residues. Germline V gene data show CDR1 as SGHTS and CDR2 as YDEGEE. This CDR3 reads CASSFPGYNEQFF. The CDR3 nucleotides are TGTGCCAGCAGCTTCCCGGGTTACAATGAGCAGTTCTTC.

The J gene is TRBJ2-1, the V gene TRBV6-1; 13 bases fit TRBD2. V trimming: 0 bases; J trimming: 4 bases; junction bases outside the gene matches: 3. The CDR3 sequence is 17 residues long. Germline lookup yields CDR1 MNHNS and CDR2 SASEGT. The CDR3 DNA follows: TGTGCCAGCAGTGAAGCCTTGGGACTAGCGGGGTACAATGAGCAGTTCTTC. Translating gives CASSEALGLAGYNEQFF.

The CDR3 sequence is CASSPGGLVSREQYF. CDR3 coding DNA: TGTGCCAGCTCACCTGGGGGACTAGTTTCCCGCGAGCAGTACTTC. This chain links TRBV18 with TRBJ2-7, with 8 bases identical to TRBD2. J was trimmed by 6 bases and V by 3 bases; bases with no gene match: 10. Germline V gene data show CDR1 as KGHSH and CDR2 as LQKENI. CDR3 size: 15 residues.

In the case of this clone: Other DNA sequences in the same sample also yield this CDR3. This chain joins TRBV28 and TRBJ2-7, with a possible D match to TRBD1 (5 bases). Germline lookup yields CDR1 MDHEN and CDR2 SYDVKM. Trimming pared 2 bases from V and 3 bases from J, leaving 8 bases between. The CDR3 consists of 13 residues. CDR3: CASSLDRNYEQYF. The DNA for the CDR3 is TGTGCCAGCAGTTTAGACAGAAACTACGAGCAGTACTTC.

The CDR3 reads CASRQGSGNTIYF. CDR3 nucleotides: TGCGCCAGCAGACAGGGTTCTGGAAACACCATATATTTT. The chain recombines TRBV10-2 with TRBJ1-3; D might be TRBD1 (6 bases). CDR3 length: 13 residues. In germline, CDR1 is WSHSY, CDR2 SAAADI. Deletions cut 6 bases from V and 1 base from J, with 7 bases between.

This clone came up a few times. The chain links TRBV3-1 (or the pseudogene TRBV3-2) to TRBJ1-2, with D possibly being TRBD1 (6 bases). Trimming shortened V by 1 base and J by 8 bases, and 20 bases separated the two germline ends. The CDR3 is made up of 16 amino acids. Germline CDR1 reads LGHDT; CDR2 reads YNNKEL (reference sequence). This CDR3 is CASSQVNTGWFMGYTF. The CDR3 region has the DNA TGTGCCAGCAGCCAAGTGAATACAGGGTGGTTTATGGGCTACACCTTC.

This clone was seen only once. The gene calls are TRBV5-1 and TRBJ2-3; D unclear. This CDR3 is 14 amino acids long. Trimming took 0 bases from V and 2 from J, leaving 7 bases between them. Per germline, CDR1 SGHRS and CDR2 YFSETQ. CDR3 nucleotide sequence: TGCGCCAGCAGCTTGGCTATCCACACAGATACGCAGTATTTT. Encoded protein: CASSLAIHTDTQYF.

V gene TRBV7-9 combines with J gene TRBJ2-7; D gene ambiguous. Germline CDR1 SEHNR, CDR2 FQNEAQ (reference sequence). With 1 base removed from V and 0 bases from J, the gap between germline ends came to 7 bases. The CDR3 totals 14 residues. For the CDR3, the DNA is TGTGCCAGCAGCTTAGTGGCCAGCTCCTACGAGCAGTACTTC. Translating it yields CASSLVASSYEQYF.

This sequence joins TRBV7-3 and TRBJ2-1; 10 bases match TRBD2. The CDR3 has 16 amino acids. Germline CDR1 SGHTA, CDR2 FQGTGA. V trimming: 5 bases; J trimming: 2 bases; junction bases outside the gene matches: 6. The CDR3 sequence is CASSPRLAGAYNEQFF. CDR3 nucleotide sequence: TGTGCCAGCAGCCCCCGTCTAGCGGGGGCCTACAATGAGCAGTTCTTC.

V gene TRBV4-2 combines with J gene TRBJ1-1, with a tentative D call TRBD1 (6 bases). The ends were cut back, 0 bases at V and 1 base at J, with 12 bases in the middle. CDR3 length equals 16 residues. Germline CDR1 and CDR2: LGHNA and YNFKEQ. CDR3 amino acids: CASSQELLQGNTEAFF. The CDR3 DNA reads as TGTGCCAGCAGCCAAGAATTATTACAGGGGAACACTGAAGCTTTCTTT.

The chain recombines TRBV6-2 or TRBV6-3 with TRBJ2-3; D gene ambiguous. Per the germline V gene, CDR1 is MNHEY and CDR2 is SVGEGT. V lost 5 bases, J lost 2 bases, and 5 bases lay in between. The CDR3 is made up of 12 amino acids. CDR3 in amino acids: CASSQNTDTQYF. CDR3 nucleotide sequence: TGTGCCAGCAGTCAAAACACAGATACGCAGTATTTT.

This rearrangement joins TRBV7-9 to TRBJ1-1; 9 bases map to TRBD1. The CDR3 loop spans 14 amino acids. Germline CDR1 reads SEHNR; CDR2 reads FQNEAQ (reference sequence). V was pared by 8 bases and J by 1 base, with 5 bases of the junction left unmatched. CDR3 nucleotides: TGTGCCAGCGGGAACAGGGGGCGGAACACTGAAGCTTTCTTT. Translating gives CASGNRGRNTEAFF.